This TCR beta chain was recorded in a study of shared T cell receptors in the human thymus. Repertoires were generated with immunoSEQ multiplex PCR, while TCRdb's copy carries only in-frame clones and drops some. The sample lists roughly 710,000 clones, roughly 85% occurring once. After removal of 1 base from V and 5 bases from J, the junction contained 11 bases not matched to a gene. CDR1 and CDR2 from the germline V gene are MGHRA and YSYEKL. The CDR3 is 18 amino acids. These data were also filed under a second study, of human thymus T cells.

The sequence was obtained from a girl less than two years old with a congenital heart defect. The chain is built from TRBV4-1 and TRBJ2-1; 10 positions agree with TRBD2. The sequenced sample was thymocytes. The CDR3 region is CASSQGGFSGGVHNEQFF. CDR3 nucleotide sequence: TGCGCCAGCAGCCAAGGAGGATTCAGCGGGGGGGTACACAATGAGCAGTTCTTC.